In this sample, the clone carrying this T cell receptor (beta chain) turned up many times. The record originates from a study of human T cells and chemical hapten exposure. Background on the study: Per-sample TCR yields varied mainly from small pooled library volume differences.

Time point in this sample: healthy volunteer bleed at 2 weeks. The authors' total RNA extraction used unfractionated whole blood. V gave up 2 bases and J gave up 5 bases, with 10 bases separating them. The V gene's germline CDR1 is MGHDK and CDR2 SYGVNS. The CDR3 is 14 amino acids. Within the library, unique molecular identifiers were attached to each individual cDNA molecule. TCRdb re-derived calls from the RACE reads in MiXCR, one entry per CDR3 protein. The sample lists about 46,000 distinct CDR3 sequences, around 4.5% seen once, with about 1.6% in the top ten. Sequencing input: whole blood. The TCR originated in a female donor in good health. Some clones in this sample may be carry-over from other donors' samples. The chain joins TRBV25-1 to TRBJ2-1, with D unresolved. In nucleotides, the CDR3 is TGTGCCAGCAGTGAACAATGGGCAAACAATGAGCAGTTCTTC. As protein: CASSEQWANNEQFF.